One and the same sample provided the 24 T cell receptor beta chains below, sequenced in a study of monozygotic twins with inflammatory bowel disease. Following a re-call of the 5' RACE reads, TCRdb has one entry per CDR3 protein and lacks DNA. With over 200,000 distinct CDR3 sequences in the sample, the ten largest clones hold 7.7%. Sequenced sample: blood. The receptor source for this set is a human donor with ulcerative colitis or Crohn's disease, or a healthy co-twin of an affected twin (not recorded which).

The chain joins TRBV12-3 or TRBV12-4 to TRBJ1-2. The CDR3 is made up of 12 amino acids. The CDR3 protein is CASSSPLRGYTF.

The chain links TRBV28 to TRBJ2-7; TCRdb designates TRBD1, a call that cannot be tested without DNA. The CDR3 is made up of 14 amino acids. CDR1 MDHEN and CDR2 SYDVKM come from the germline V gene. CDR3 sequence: CASRRQGKPYEQYF.

CDR3 protein: CASSRASGTIYF. The V and J genes are TRBV18 and TRBJ1-3. The CDR3 contains 12 residues. CDR1 is KGHSH and CDR2 is LQKENI in the germline V gene.

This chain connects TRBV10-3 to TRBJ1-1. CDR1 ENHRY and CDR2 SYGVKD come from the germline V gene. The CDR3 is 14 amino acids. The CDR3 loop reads CAISEATGRTEAFF.

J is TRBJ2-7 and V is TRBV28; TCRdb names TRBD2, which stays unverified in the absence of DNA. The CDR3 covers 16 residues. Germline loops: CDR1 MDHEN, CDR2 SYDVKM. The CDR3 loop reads CASSFGKTRAPYEQYF.

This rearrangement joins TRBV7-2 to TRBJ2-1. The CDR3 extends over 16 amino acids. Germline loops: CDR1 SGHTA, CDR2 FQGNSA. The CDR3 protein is CASSSIGGTPSNEQFF.

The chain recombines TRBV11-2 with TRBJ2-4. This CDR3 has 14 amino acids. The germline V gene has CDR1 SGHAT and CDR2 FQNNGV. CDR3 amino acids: CASSPTVAKNIQYF.

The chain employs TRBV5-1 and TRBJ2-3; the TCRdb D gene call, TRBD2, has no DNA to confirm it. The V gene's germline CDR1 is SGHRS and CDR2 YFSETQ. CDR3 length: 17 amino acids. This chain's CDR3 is CASSSGASGRFTDTQYF.

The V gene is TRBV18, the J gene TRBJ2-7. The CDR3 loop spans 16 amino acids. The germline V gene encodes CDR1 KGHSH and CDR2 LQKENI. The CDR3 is CASSPPRNGSSYEQYF.

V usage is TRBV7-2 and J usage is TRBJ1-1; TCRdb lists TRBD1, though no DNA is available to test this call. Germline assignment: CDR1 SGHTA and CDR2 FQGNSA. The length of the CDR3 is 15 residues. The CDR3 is CASSPFGQGRTEAFF.

The CDR3 protein is CASSSQEKNYGYTF. The rearrangement uses TRBV5-1 and TRBJ1-2; TCRdb reports TRBD1, a call that lacks DNA to check it against. The CDR3 is 14 residues long. CDR1 is SGHRS, CDR2 YFSETQ, per germline.

The CDR3 reads CASSRPRDNYYEQYF. The rearrangement uses TRBV7-2 and TRBJ2-7; TCRdb designates TRBD1, a call that cannot be tested without DNA. Germline CDR1 SGHTA, CDR2 FQGNSA. This CDR3 has 15 amino acids.

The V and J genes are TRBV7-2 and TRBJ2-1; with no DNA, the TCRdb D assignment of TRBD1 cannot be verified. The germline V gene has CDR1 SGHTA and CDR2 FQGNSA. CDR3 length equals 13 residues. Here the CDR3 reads CASSLNRFNEQFF.

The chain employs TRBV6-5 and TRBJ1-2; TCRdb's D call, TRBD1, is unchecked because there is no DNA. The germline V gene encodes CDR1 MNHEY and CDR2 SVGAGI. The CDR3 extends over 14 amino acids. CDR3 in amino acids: CASSYRDMRYGYTF.

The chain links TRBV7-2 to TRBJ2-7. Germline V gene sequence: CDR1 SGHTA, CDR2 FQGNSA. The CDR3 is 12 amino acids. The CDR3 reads CASSRTYYEQYF.

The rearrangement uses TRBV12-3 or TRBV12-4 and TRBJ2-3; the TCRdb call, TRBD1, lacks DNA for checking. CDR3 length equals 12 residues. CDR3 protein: CASRPTVGAQYF.

CDR3 amino acids: CASTRTGRNTGELFF. This chain uses TRBV12-3 or TRBV12-4 with TRBJ2-2; the D call from TCRdb, TRBD1, cannot be confirmed without DNA. The CDR3 is made up of 15 amino acids.

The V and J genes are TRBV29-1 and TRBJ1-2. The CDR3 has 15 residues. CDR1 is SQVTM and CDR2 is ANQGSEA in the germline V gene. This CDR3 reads CSAPNAGTDSMGYTF.

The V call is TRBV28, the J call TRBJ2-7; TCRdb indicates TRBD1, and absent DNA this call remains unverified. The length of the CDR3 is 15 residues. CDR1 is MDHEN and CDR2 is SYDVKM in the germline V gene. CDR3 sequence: CASSLWGQGGNEQYF.

The CDR3 protein is CASSFSVSPLHF. The chain uses TRBV28 and TRBJ1-6. This CDR3 is built from 12 residues. Germline V lookup: CDR1 MDHEN, CDR2 SYDVKM.

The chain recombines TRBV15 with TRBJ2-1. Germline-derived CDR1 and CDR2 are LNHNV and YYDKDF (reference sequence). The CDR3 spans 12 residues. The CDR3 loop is CATSRVVNEQFF.

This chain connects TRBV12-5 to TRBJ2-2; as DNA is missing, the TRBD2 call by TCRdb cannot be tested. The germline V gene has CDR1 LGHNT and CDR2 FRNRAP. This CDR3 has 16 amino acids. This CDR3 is CASGLPRTSGTGELFF.

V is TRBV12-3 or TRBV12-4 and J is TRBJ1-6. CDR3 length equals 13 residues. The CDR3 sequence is CASRPFHHSPLHF.

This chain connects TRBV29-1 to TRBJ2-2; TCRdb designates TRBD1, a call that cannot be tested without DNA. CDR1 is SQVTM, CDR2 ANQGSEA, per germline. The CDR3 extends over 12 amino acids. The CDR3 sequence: CSTWDTTGELFF.